What follows describes a single T cell receptor (beta chain). Its antigen is undetermined. V dropped 2 bases and J dropped 7 bases, with 14 bases sitting between them. Per germline, CDR1 MNHEY and CDR2 SMNVEV (reference sequence). The CDR3 extends over 14 amino acids. The data originate from a study of cytomegalovirus exposure and HLA in healthy donors. Study-wide results and caveats: In a later analysis, a missense DCLRE1C variant was linked to TCR beta V- and J-gene trimming. A later analysis by the authors found several of the most significant clusters apparently linked to common viral pathogens.

Primers for the PCR totalled 60 Vbeta and 13 Jbeta. Profiled with immunoSEQ multiplex PCR; TCRdb holds only in-frame clones, not every one. The sample yields more than 150,000 clones, roughly 80% seen once. The chain links TRBV27 to TRBJ2-5; tentatively, D is TRBD2 (6 bases). This clonotype originated in a man in his forties in good health and CMV-seropositive. Material: PBMCs. The CDR3 loop reads CASSLTGDLRTQYF. The CDR3 DNA follows: TGTGCCAGCAGTTTAACGGGGGACCTCCGGACCCAGTACTTC.